These 16 T cell receptor beta chains were all obtained from the same sample, sequenced in a study of shared clonotypes between healthy human individuals (dated by TCRdb to 2018 to 2021). Libraries were constructed by the immunoSEQ multiplex PCR assay. TCRdb holds this immuneACCESS table with in-frame rearrangements only. Some clones are missing; in checked studies, unresolved V genes explain under half, and the rest has no known cause. Recorded for this sample are about 1 million clones; around 74% of them occurred a single time. Of the sample, less than 1.5% is held by the ten largest clones. Sequencing input: memory CD4+ T cells sorted from blood. The sample's cell subset or site label, in plain terms: CD45RA-negative fraction. The receptor source for this set is a man aged 18-30 years in good health.

J is TRBJ2-7 and V is TRBV9; D is perhaps TRBD2 (6 bases). Per germline, CDR1 SGDLS and CDR2 YYNGEE. Deletions cut 0 bases from V and 0 bases from J, with 10 bases between. The CDR3 is 15 amino acids. The CDR3: CASSVGGLGSYEQYF. The CDR3 bases are TGTGCCAGCAGCGTAGGGGGACTGGGCTCCTACGAGCAGTACTTC.

The chain joins TRBV2 to TRBJ2-7; TRBD1 agrees at 8 bases. Germline V gene data show CDR1 as SNHLY and CDR2 as FYNNEI. The CDR3 extends over 15 amino acids. V dropped 7 bases and J dropped 6; count of bases not matched to a gene: 14. In DNA form, the CDR3 reads TGTGCCAGCACGGGACAGGCCACGGGCATTTCCGAGCAGTACTTC. This translates into CASTGQATGISEQYF.

V is TRBV18 and J is TRBJ2-5; 8 positions match TRBD2. CDR1 and CDR2 (germline): KGHSH, LQKENI. This CDR3 has 14 residues. V shed 3 bases, J shed 3 bases, and the junction held 3 bases outside the gene matches. CDR3 sequence: CASSPISGKETQYF. The CDR3 DNA follows: TGTGCCAGCTCACCCATTAGCGGGAAAGAGACCCAGTACTTC.

The chain has TRBV18 and TRBJ2-7, with 9 bases matching TRBD1. Germline assignment: CDR1 KGHSH and CDR2 LQKENI. The CDR3 extends over 14 amino acids. V lost 3 bases, J lost 6 bases, and 6 bases stayed unmatched. DNA of the CDR3: TGTGCCAGCTCACCGGGACAGGGTAATGCCGAGCAGTACTTC. This translates into CASSPGQGNAEQYF.

This clone was seen more than once but under ten times. The chain links TRBV6-1 to TRBJ2-3; D is uncertain. Germline CDR1 MNHNS, CDR2 SASEGT. Trimming cost V 3 bases and J 10 bases, with 11 bases left between them. This CDR3 is built from 12 residues. This CDR3 is CASSDSTGPQYF. The CDR3 nucleotides are TGTGCCAGCAGTGACTCGACGGGTCCGCAGTATTTT.

The J gene is TRBJ2-1, the V gene TRBV30; 11 bases align to TRBD1. The ends lost 3 bases at V and 10 bases at J; junction bases unmatched: 8. Germline CDR1 GTSNPN, CDR2 SVGIG (reference sequence). This CDR3 is built from 14 residues. Here the CDR3 DNA reads TGTGCCTGGAGAGGACAGGGGGCAGCGGGGGAGCAGTTCTTC. Residues: CAWRGQGAAGEQFF.

The CDR3 DNA reads TGCGCCAGCAGCTCCACCGGGACTAGCGGGAGAACACCTGCGGAAGAGGAGCAGTTCTTC. It codes for CASSSTGTSGRTPAEEEQFF. J is TRBJ2-1 and V is TRBV5-1; 14 bases are a match to TRBD2. CDR3 length: 20 amino acids. Germline CDR1 is SGHRS and CDR2 is YFSETQ. V dropped 3 bases and J dropped 10; count of bases not matched to a gene: 21.

The chain carries TRBV21-1 and TRBJ2-1; TRBD2, the D gene given by the table, was not confirmed from the DNA. TRBV21-1 has pseudogene status. The CDR3 sequence is 16 residues long. CDR3 residues: CASSKALSTGDNEQFF. In DNA, the CDR3 is TGTGCCAGCAGCAAAGCGCTGTCGACTGGAGACAATGAGCAGTTCTTC.

The chain uses TRBV5-4 and TRBJ2-7; 9 bases map to TRBD1. This CDR3 region has 16 residues. The germline V gene has CDR1 SGHNT and CDR2 YYREEE (reference sequence). V dropped 0 bases and J dropped 5; count of bases not matched to a gene: 9. In DNA form, the CDR3 reads TGTGCCAGCAGCTTGGATGGGGACAGGGTTGGTGACGAGCAGTACTTC. Protein product: CASSLDGDRVGDEQYF. The variable domain in full, completed from reference TRBV5-4 and TRBJ2-7, reads ETGVTQSPTHLIKTRGQQVTLRCSSQSGHNTVSWYQQALGQGPQFIFQYYREEENGRGNFPPRFSGLQFPNYSSELNVNALELDDSALYLCASSLDGDRVGDEQYFGPGTRLTVT.

The rearrangement links TRBV5-1 to TRBJ2-1, with a weak D call TRBD2 (7 bases). V lost 4 bases, J lost 4 bases, and 12 bases lay in between. The germline V gene has CDR1 SGHRS and CDR2 YFSETQ. This CDR3 spans 14 amino acids. The CDR3 loop reads CASSRGAGYNEQFF. As DNA, the CDR3 is TGCGCCAGCAGCCGGGGGGCAGGATACAATGAGCAGTTCTTC.

This chain joins TRBV6-5 and TRBJ2-4, with 7 nucleotides matching TRBD1. The CDR3 has 14 amino acids. Looked up from germline, CDR1 is MNHEY and CDR2 is SVGAGI. The junction had 14 bases not matched to a gene; V was cut back by 6 bases and J by 12 bases. The DNA of the CDR3 is TGTGCCAGCAGGTCGGCGACAGGGACCCCTAATCAGTACTTC. Translated: CASRSATGTPNQYF.

A remark on this clone: This same CDR3 is encoded by further DNA sequences in the sample. This chain links TRBV5-1 with TRBJ2-3; no definite D call. Per germline, CDR1 SGHRS and CDR2 YFSETQ. V was shortened by 0 bases and J by 2 bases, with 4 bases between the two germline ends. The CDR3 length is 13 residues. The CDR3 nucleotides read TGCGCCAGCAGCTTGGGGTTCACAGATACGCAGTATTTT. This translates into CASSLGFTDTQYF.

This chain uses TRBV7-9 with TRBJ1-6, with no clear D. Trimming cost V 7 bases and J 14 bases, with 15 bases left between them. The CDR3 spans 12 residues. Germline assignment: CDR1 SEHNR and CDR2 FQNEAQ (reference sequence). The CDR3 sequence: CASTWPGDTLHF. The CDR3 bases are TGTGCCAGCACCTGGCCAGGCGACACCCTCCACTTT.

The V and J genes are TRBV5-3 and TRBJ1-1, with 7 nucleotides matching TRBD1. TRBV5-3 is recorded as an ORF, its role being uncertain. The CDR3 is 20 amino acids. The trim removed 0 bases at V and 1 base at J, leaving 18 bases unmatched. In nucleotides, the CDR3 is TGTGCCAGAAGCTTGGCCAGCTTGAGACAGGGATTGTTCGAGAACACTGAAGCTTTCTTT. This gives the protein CARSLASLRQGLFENTEAFF.

This rearrangement joins TRBV29-1 to TRBJ2-5; D might be TRBD1 (6 bases). The ends were cut back, 5 bases at V and 5 bases at J, with 18 bases in the middle. Looked up from germline, CDR1 is SQVTM and CDR2 is ANQGSEA. This CDR3 is built from 14 residues. The CDR3 loop reads CSVPGHPGRETQYF. CDR3 DNA: TGCAGCGTTCCGGGACACCCGGGTCGGGAGACCCAGTACTTC.

A word on this clone: A much more abundant neighbour one base away suggests this may be a read error. The same CDR3 is also encoded by other DNA sequences in this sample. The chain is built from TRBV7-9 and TRBJ1-1; D unclear. CDR1 SEHNR and CDR2 FQNEAQ come from the germline V gene (reference sequence). There are 13 residues in the CDR3. Deletions cut 5 bases from V and 0 bases from J, with 7 bases between. This chain's CDR3 is CASSRGLNTEAFF. CDR3 nucleotides: TGTGCCAGCAGCCGGGGATTGAACACTGAAGCTTTCTTT.